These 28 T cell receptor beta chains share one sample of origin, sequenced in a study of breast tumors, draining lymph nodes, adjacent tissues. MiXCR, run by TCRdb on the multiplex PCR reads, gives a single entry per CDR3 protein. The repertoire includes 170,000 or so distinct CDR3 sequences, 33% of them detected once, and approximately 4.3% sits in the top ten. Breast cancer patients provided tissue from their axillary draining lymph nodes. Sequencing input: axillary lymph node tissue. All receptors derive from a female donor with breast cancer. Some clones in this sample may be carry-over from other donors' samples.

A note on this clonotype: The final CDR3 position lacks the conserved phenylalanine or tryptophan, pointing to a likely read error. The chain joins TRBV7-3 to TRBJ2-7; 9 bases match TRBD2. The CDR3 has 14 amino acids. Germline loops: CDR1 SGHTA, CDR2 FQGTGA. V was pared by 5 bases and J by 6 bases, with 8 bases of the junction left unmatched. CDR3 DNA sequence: TGTGCCAGCAGCCCCGGGACTAGCCCTGTCGAGCAGTACCTC. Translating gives CASSPGTSPVEQYL.

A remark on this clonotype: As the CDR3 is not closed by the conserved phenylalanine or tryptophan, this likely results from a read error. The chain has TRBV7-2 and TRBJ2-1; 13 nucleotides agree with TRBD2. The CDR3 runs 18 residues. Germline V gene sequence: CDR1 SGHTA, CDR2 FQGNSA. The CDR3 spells CASSLVTSGGSSYHEQFL. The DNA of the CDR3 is TGTGCCAGCAGCTTAGTGACTAGCGGGGGGAGCTCCTACCATGAGCAGTTCCTC.

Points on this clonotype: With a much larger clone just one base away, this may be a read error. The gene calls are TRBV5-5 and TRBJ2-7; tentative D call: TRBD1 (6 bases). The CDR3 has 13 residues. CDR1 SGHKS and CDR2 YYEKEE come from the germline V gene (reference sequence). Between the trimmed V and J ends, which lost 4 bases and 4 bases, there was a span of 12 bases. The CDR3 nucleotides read TGTGCCAGCAGCGTTACAGGGTTGTACGAGCAGTACTTC. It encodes CASSVTGLYEQYF.

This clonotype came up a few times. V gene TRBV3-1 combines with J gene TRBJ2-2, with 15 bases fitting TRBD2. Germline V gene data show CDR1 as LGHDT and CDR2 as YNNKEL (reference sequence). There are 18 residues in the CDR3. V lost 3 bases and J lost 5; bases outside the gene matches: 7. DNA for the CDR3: TGTGCCAGCAGCCAGGCCGGACTAGCGGGGGGGGGAACCGGGGAGCTGTTTTTT. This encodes CASSQAGLAGGGTGELFF.

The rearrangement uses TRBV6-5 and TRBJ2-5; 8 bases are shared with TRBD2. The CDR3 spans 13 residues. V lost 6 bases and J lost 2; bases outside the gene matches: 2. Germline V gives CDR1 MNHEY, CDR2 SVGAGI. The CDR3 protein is CASRPGGQETQYF. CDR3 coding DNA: TGTGCCAGCAGGCCGGGGGGGCAAGAGACCCAGTACTTC.

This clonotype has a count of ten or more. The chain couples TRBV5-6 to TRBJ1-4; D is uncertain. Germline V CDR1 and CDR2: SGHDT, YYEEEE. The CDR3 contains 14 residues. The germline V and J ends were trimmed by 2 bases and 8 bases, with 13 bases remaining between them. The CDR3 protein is CASSFRSGGEKLFF. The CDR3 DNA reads TGTGCCAGCAGCTTTCGGTCCGGCGGGGAAAAACTGTTTTTT. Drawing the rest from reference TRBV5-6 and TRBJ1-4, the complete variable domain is DAGVTQSPTHLIKTRGQQVTLRCSPKSGHDTVSWYQQALGQGPQFIFQYYEEEERQRGNFPDRFSGHQFPNYSSELNVNALLLGDSALYLCASSFRSGGEKLFFGSGTQLSVL.

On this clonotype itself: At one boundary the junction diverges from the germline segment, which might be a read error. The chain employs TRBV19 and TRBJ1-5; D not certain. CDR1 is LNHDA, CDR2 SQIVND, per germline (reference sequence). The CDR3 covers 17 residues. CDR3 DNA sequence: TGTGCCAGTAGTATTGGTCCCAGAAGTGTACGCAATCAGCCCCAGCCTTTT. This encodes CASSIGPRSVRNQPQPF.

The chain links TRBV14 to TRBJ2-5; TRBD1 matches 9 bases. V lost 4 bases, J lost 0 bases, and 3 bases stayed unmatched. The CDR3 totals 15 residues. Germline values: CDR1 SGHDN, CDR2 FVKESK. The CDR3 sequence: CASSPRDRDQETQYF. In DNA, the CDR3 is TGTGCCAGCAGCCCCCGGGACAGGGACCAAGAGACCCAGTACTTC.

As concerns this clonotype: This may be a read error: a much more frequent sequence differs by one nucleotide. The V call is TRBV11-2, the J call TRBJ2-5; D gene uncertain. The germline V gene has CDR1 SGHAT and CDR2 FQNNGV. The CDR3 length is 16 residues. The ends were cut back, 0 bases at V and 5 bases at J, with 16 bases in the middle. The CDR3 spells CASSLDLCASGETQYF. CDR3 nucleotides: TGTGCCAGCAGCTTAGATCTATGTGCTTCCGGCGAGACCCAGTACTTC.

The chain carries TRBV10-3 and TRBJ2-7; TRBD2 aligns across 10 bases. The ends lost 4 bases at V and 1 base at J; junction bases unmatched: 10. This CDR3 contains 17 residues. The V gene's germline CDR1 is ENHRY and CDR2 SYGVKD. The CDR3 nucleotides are TGTGCCATCAGTGGGTCGGGACGGACTAGCGGTTCCTACGAGCAGTACTTC. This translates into CAISGSGRTSGSYEQYF.

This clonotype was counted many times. The CDR3 reads CASSLTGLTYYEQYF. CDR3 nucleotides: TGTGCCAGCAGCTTAACGGGCTTAACCTACTACGAGCAGTACTTC. V is TRBV7-9 and J is TRBJ2-7; D not certain. Trimming took off 2 bases at V and 3 bases at J, with 14 bases between the two ends. The CDR3 runs to 15 residues. Germline V gives CDR1 SEHNR, CDR2 FQNEAQ (reference sequence).

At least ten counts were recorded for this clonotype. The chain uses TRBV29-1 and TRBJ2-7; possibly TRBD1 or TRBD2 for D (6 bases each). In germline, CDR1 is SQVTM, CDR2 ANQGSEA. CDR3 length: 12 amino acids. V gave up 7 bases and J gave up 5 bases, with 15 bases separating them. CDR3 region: CSGVWGANEQYF. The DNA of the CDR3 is TGCAGCGGAGTCTGGGGGGCCAACGAGCAGTACTTC.

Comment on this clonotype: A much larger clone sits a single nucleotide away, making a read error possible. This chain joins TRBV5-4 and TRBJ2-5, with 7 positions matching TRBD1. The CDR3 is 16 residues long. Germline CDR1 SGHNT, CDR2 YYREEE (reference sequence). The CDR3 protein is CASSPKLRDRTETRYF. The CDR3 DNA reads TGTGCCAGCAGCCCCAAATTACGGGACAGAACAGAGACCCGGTACTTC.

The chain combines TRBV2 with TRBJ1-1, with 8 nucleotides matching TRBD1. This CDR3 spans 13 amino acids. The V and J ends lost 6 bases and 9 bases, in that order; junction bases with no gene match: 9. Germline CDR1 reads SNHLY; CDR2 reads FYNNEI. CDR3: CASSPNSGGKAFF. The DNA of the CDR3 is TGTGCCAGCAGCCCCAACTCAGGGGGCAAAGCTTTCTTT.

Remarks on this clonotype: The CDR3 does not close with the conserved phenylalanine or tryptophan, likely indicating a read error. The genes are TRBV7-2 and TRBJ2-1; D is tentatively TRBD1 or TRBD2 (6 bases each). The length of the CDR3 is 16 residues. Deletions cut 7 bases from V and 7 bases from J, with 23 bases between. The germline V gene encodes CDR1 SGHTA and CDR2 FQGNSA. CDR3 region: CASTYTTGRKRNEQFL. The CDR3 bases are TGTGCCAGCACTTACACAACAGGGAGGAAAAGGAATGAGCAGTTCCTC.

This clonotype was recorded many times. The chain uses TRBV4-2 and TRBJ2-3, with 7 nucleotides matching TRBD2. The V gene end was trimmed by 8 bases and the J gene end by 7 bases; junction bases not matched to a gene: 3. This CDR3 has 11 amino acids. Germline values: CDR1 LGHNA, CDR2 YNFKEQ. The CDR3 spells CASLGGHTQYF. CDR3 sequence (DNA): TGTGCCAGCTTGGGAGGGCATACGCAGTATTTT.

The CDR3 reads CSVGTGGGGYTF. As DNA, the CDR3 is TGCAGCGTTGGGACCGGGGGCGGTGGCTACACCTTC. This rearrangement joins TRBV29-1 to TRBJ1-2; TRBD1 might be the D (6 bases). V was trimmed by 4 bases and J by 7 bases, leaving 13 bases between them. In germline, CDR1 is SQVTM, CDR2 ANQGSEA. This CDR3 is 12 amino acids long.

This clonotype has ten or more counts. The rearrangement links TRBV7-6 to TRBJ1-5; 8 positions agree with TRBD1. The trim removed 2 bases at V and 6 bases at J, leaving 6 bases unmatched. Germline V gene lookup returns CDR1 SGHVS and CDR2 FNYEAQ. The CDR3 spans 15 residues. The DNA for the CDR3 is TGTGCCAGCAGCTTAAACAGGGGGTTGGGTCAGCCCCAGCATTTT. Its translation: CASSLNRGLGQPQHF.

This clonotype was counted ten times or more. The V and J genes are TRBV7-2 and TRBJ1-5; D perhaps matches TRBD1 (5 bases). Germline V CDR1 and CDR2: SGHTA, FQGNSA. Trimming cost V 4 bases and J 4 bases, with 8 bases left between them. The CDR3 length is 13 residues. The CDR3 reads CASSYGTNQPQHF. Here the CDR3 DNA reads TGTGCCAGCAGCTACGGGACGAATCAGCCCCAGCATTTT.

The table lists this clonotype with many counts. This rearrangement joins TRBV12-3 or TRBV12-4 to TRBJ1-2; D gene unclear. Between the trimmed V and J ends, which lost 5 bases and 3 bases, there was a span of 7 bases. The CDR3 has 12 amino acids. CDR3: CASSRRDYGYTF. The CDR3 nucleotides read TGTGCCAGCAGTCGACGGGACTATGGCTACACCTTC.

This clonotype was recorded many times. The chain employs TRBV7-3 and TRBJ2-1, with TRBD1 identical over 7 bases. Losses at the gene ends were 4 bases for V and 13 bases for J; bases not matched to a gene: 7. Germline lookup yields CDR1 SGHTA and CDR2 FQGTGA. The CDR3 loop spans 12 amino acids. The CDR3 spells CASSSPDRNQFF. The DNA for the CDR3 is TGTGCCAGCAGCTCCCCGGACAGGAATCAGTTCTTC.

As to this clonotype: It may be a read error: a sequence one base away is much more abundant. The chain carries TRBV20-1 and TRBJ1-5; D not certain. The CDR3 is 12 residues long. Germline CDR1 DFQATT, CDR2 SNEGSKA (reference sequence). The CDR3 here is CSASRPNQPPHF. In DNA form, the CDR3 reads TGCAGTGCTAGTCGTCCCAATCAGCCCCCGCATTTT.

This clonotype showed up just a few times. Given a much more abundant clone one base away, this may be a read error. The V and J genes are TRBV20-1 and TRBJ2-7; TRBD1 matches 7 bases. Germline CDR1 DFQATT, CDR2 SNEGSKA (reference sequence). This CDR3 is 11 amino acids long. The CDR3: CSAIYRGEQSF. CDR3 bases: TGCAGTGCCATATACAGGGGCGAGCAGTCCTTC.

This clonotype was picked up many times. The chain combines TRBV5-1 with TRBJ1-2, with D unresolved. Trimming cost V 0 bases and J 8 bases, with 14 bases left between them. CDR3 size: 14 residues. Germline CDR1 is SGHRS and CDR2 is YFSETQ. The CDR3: CASSLEAGGYGYTF. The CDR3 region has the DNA TGCGCCAGCAGCTTGGAAGCCGGCGGGTACGGCTACACCTTC.

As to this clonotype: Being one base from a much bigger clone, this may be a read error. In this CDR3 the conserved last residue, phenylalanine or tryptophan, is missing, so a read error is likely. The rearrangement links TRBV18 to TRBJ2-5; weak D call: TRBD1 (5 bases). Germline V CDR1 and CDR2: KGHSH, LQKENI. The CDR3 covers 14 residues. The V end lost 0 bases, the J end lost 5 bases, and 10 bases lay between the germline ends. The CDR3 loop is CASSPPAGLETQYS. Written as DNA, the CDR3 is TGTGCCAGCTCACCACCGGCAGGGTTGGAGACCCAGTACTCC.

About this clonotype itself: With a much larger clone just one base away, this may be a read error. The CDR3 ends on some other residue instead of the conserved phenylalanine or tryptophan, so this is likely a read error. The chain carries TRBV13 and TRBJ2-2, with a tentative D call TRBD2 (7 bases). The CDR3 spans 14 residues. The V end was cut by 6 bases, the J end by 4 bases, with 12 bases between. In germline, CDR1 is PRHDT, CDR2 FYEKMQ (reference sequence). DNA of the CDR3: TGTGCCAGCAGGGGCGGGGGCATCACCGGGGAGCTGTTTTCT. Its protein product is CASRGGGITGELFS.

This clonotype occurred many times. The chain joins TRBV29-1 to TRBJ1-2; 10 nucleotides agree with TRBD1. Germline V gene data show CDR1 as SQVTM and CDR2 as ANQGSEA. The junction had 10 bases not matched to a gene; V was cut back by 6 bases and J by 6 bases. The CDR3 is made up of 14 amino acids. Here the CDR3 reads CSVDRDRGRDGYTF. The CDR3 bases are TGCAGCGTAGACCGGGACAGGGGAAGGGATGGCTACACCTTC.

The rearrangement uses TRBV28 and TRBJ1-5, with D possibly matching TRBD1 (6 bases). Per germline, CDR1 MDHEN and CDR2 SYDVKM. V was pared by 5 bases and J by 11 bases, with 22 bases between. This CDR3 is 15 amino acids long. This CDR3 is CASSNNGQGQETQHF. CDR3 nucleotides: TGTGCCAGCAGTAACAATGGGCAGGGACAAGAGACCCAGCATTTT.